A selection of T cell receptor beta chains follows, all from one sample in a study of blood T cells in healthy people across ages. One entry per CDR3 protein, called by TCRdb with MiXCR from the 5' RACE reads. This sample has about 500,000 distinct CDR3 sequences, with nearly 25% found just once. Separately, the same data were catalogued under a study of T cells of mothers and their children.

Input material: blood. Receptor source: a boy under 18 in good health. Each CDR3 is given with its conserved first and last residue. Fields, in order: V gene, clone size, J gene, CDR3 protein. The listing skips clone size in some rows; elsewhere it reads once, few, many or a size class.

V gene: TRBV20-1
clone size: NA
J gene: TRBJ2-3
CDR3 protein: CSARVPKGTSGGDTDTQYF

V gene: TRBV6-4
clone size: NA
J gene: TRBJ1-4
CDR3 protein: CASSPRALRAGNEELFF

V gene: TRBV11-1
clone size: NA
J gene: TRBJ2-5
CDR3 protein: CASSDPRSQGGETQYF

V gene: TRBV6-6
clone size: few
J gene: NA
CDR3 protein: CASSYSDARGTQYF

V gene: TRBV20-1
clone size: NA
J gene: TRBJ2-7
CDR3 protein: CSARDSGGQSYSYEQYF

V gene: TRBV20-1
clone size: NA
J gene: TRBJ1-5
CDR3 protein: CSARDKYRGRGSPQHF

V gene: TRBV28
clone size: NA
J gene: TRBJ2-6
CDR3 protein: CASSLWRGPGANVLTF

V gene: TRBV2
clone size: NA
J gene: TRBJ2-4
CDR3 protein: CASRSGTGEPKNIQYF

V gene: TRBV20-1
clone size: NA
J gene: TRBJ2-1
CDR3 protein: CSARARKGFGNEQFF

V gene: TRBV4-3
clone size: once
J gene: TRBJ1-2
CDR3 protein: CASSQDRTALYGYTF

V gene: TRBV7-8
clone size: NA
J gene: TRBJ2-5
CDR3 protein: CASSLAAAETQYF

V gene: TRBV28
clone size: few
J gene: TRBJ2-5
CDR3 protein: CASSASSRFGGSF

V gene: TRBV29-1
clone size: few
J gene: TRBJ1-6
CDR3 protein: CSVGEHLNSPLHF

V gene: TRBV29-1
clone size: few
J gene: TRBJ2-1
CDR3 protein: CSTLRVPEQFF

V gene: TRBV7-2
clone size: NA
J gene: TRBJ1-4
CDR3 protein: CASSPRGRYEKLFF

V gene: TRBV6-2/TRBV6-3
clone size: many
J gene: TRBJ2-2
CDR3 protein: CASSVRDAGELFF

V gene: TRBV6-2/TRBV6-3
clone size: NA
J gene: NA
CDR3 protein: CASSAGLAGKNEQFF

V gene: TRBV18
clone size: NA
J gene: TRBJ2-5
CDR3 protein: CASSPSTLETQYF

V gene: TRBV24-1
clone size: NA
J gene: TRBJ2-1
CDR3 protein: CATSVGTSGYNEQFF

V gene: TRBV9
clone size: NA
J gene: TRBJ1-2
CDR3 protein: CASSAQTGSYGYTF

V gene: TRBV11-1
clone size: few
J gene: TRBJ2-4
CDR3 protein: CASSLAVGQGAGGNIQYF

V gene: TRBV4-2
clone size: NA
J gene: TRBJ2-7
CDR3 protein: CASSQGEVRSEQYF

V gene: TRBV14
clone size: few
J gene: TRBJ2-1
CDR3 protein: CASSQVWTGGENEQFF

V gene: TRBV4-1
clone size: NA
J gene: TRBJ2-5
CDR3 protein: CASSQGARLMQETQYF

V gene: TRBV27
clone size: NA
J gene: TRBJ2-2
CDR3 protein: CASSTTGRGGELFF

V gene: TRBV29-1
clone size: few
J gene: TRBJ2-1
CDR3 protein: CSVDDGSSYNEQFF

V gene: TRBV20-1
clone size: few
J gene: TRBJ2-3
CDR3 protein: CSAKDLSTDTQYF

V gene: TRBV20-1
clone size: NA
J gene: TRBJ1-6
CDR3 protein: CSAGDKRLVTTYNSPLHF

V gene: TRBV7-9
clone size: NA
J gene: TRBJ1-2
CDR3 protein: CASSWDGGVYTF

V gene: TRBV4-3
clone size: few
J gene: TRBJ1-4
CDR3 protein: CASSQELTFVRGQNPNEKLFF

V gene: TRBV12-3/TRBV12-4
clone size: NA
J gene: TRBJ2-7
CDR3 protein: CASSLGTRPFEQYF

V gene: TRBV20-1
clone size: few
J gene: NA
CDR3 protein: CSAGRDRATYEQYF

V gene: TRBV6-5
clone size: NA
J gene: TRBJ1-3
CDR3 protein: CASRQSSGNTLYF

V gene: TRBV7-9
clone size: few
J gene: TRBJ2-7
CDR3 protein: CASSLAESGRAHEQYF

V gene: TRBV6-1
clone size: many
J gene: TRBJ1-1
CDR3 protein: CASSETLNTEAFF

V gene: TRBV5-1
clone size: many
J gene: TRBJ1-4
CDR3 protein: CASSEVDGTETF

V gene: TRBV20-1
clone size: NA
J gene: TRBJ1-1
CDR3 protein: CSARTGPNTEAFF